The source of this TCR beta chain is a study of shared clonotypes between healthy human individuals. Overall study: Donor ages ranged 18 to 49 years: a couple of women, a few men.

Study-wide findings and caveats: About 5% of naive CD4 clonotypes were shared across four donors. Larger richness was generally estimated for naive than memory subsets.

Details on this clone: Its antigen is not identified.

Data came from immunoSEQ multiplex PCR; TCRdb stores just in-frame clones and leaves some out. The sample contains over a million clones, approximately 98.5% of which appear only once. The donors were all Caucasian adults (living in Nashville, Tennessee). Germline V gives CDR1 LNHNV, CDR2 YYDKDF (reference sequence). V was clipped by 0 bases and J by 4 bases, with 20 bases between them. The CDR3 is 18 residues long. The sequence was collected from a man aged 25 to 45 in good health. The rearrangement links TRBV15 to TRBJ2-3, with TRBD1 as a possible D gene (5 bases). Sequencing used naive CD4+ T cells sorted from blood. Noted subset: CD45RA+ positively selected. The CDR3 loop is CATSRDGAGRVWSDTQYF. The CDR3 DNA follows: TGTGCCACCAGCAGAGATGGAGCAGGCAGGGTTTGGTCAGATACGCAGTATTTT.